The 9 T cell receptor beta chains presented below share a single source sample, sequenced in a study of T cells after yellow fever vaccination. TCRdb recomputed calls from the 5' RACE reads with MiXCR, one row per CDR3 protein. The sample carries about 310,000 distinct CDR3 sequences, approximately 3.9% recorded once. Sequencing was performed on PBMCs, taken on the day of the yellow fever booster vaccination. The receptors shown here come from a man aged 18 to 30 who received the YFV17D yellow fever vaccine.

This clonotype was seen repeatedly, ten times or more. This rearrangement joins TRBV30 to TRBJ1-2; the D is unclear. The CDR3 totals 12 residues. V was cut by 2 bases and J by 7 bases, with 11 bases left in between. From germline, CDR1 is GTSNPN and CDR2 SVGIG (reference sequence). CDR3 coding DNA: TGTGCCTGGAGTTCCTCTATCGGTGGCTACACCTTC. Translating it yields CAWSSSIGGYTF.

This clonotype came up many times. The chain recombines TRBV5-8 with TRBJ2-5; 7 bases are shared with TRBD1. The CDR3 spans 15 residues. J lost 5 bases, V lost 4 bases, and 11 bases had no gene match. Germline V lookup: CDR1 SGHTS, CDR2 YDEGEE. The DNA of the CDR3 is TGTGCCAGCAGCCGTCCAAGACAGGGTGTGGAGACCCAGTACTTC. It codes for CASSRPRQGVETQYF. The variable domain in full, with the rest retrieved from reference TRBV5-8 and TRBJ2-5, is EAGVTQSPTHLIKTRGQQATLRCSPISGHTSVYWYQQALGLGLQFLLWYDEGEERNRGNFPPRFSGRQFPNYSSELNVNALELEDSALYLCASSRPRQGVETQYFGPGTRLLVL.

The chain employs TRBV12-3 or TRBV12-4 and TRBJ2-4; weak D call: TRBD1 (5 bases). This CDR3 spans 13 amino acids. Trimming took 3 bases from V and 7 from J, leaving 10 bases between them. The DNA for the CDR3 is TGTGCCAGCAGTTTCGGGTGGGGCAACATTCAGTACTTC. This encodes CASSFGWGNIQYF.

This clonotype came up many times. The CDR3 loop is CSARDPLAGGQLQETQYF. The CDR3 coding sequence is TGCAGTGCTAGAGATCCTCTAGCGGGGGGTCAACTTCAAGAGACCCAGTACTTC. The chain employs TRBV20-1 and TRBJ2-5; 11 bases map to TRBD2. This CDR3 has 18 residues. Germline trimming cut 0 bases from V and 2 bases from J; bases unmatched to any gene: 11. CDR1 is DFQATT and CDR2 is SNEGSKA in the germline V gene (reference sequence).

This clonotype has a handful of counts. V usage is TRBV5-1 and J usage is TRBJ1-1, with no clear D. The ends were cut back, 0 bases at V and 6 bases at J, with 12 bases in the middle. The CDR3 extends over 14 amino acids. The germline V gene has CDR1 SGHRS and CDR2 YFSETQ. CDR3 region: CASSLALTGSEAFF. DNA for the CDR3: TGCGCCAGCAGCTTGGCCTTAACGGGGTCTGAAGCTTTCTTT. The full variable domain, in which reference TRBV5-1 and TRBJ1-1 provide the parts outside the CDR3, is KAGVTQTPRYLIKTRGQQVTLSCSPISGHRSVSWYQQTPGQGLQFLFEYFSETQRNKGNFPGRFSGRQFSNSRSEMNVSTLELGDSALYLCASSLALTGSEAFFGQGTRLTVV.

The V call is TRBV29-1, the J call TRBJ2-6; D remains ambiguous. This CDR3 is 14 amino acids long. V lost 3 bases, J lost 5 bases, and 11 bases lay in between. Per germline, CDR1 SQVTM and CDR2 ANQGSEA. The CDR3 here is CSVEETSRANVLTF. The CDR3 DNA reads TGCAGCGTTGAGGAGACATCCCGGGCCAACGTCCTGACTTTC.

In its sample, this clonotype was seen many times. DNA for the CDR3: TGCGCCAGCAGCGGGCTGGAGAGGGGCGAGCAGTACTTC. Residues: CASSGLERGEQYF. The chain links TRBV5-1 to TRBJ2-7; D might be TRBD1 or TRBD2, each matching 5 bases. The CDR3 runs 13 residues. Trimming cost V 4 bases and J 6 bases, with 14 bases left between them. Looked up from germline, CDR1 is SGHRS and CDR2 is YFSETQ.

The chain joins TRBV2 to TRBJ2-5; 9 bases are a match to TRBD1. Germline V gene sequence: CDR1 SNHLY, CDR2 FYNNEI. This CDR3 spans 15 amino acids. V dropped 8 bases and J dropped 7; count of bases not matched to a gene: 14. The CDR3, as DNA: TGTGCCAGCGGCTCCAGGACAGGGGCCGCAGGGACCCAGTACTTC. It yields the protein CASGSRTGAAGTQYF.

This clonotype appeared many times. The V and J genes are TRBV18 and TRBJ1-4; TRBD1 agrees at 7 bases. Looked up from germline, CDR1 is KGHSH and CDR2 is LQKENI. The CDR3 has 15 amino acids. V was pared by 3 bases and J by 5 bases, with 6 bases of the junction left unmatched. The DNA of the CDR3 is TGTGCCAGCTCACCCGACAGGGAAGGAAATGAAAAACTGTTTTTT. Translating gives CASSPDREGNEKLFF.